This T cell receptor (beta chain) stems from a study of control samples from healthy donors and cancer patients. The protocol was immunoSEQ multiplex PCR, while the TCRdb copy is restricted to in-frame clones and leaves out a portion. The sample consists of 90,000 to 150,000 clones, around 89% of them appearing once. Germline assignment: CDR1 SNHLY and CDR2 FYNNEI. This CDR3 is built from 13 residues. The germline V and J ends were trimmed by 4 bases and 1 base, with 7 bases remaining between them. The gene calls are TRBV2 and TRBJ2-5; no firm D call. Sequenced sample: blood. This TCR came from a man in his forties or fifties in good health. The CDR3 DNA is TGTGCCAGCAGTGTCGTGGTCCAAGAGACCCAGTACTTC. This encodes CASSVVVQETQYF.